The 4 T cell receptor beta chains presented below share a single source sample, sequenced in a study of Graves' ophthalmopathy and Graves' hyperthyroidism. RNA transcripts were the template, and TCR beta CDR3 regions were amplified from them. RT-PCR with HTBI primers came first, then second-round multiplex PCR. Each CDR3 protein gets one entry after TCRdb re-called the multiplex PCR reads with MiXCR. The profile covers approximately 1.2 million distinct CDR3 sequences, with less than 45% appearing a single time and around 10% taken by the ten largest. The material sequenced was peripheral blood or thyroid tissue (not recorded which). The receptors were sampled from an adult man with Graves' hyperthyroidism.

V and J are TRBV4-2 and TRBJ2-5; no reliable D call. V was cut by 5 bases and J by 0 bases, with 10 bases left in between. The CDR3 is made up of 14 amino acids. CDR1 is LGHNA, CDR2 YNFKEQ, per germline. The CDR3 sequence: CASSALGNQETQYF. The CDR3 nucleotides read TGTGCCAGCAGCGCCCTCGGTAACCAAGAGACCCAGTACTTC.

In its sample, this clonotype was seen many times. The chain carries TRBV6-5 and TRBJ1-4, with 7 bases that match TRBD1. The CDR3 is made up of 13 amino acids. Germline trimming cut 5 bases from V and 5 bases from J; bases unmatched to any gene: 2. The germline CDR1 and CDR2 sequences are MNHEY and SVGAGI. The CDR3 is CASSPGQNEKLFF. The CDR3 nucleotides read TGTGCCAGCAGTCCGGGACAGAATGAAAAACTGTTTTTT.

V is TRBV10-1 and J is TRBJ2-7, with 8 bases that match TRBD2. V lost 9 bases to trimming and J lost 2 bases; unmatched junction nucleotides: 18. This CDR3 is built from 17 residues. CDR1 is WNHNN and CDR2 is SYGVQD in the germline V gene (reference sequence). The CDR3 loop reads CARDSPNYGGRTYEQYF. In nucleotides, the CDR3 is TGCGCCAGGGACAGTCCGAATTATGGCGGGAGGACCTACGAGCAGTACTTC.

This clonotype has a count of ten or more. The V gene is TRBV6-6, the J gene TRBJ1-1; D is perhaps TRBD1 (5 bases). Trimming cost V 4 bases and J 3 bases, with 12 bases left between them. Germline V gives CDR1 MNHNY, CDR2 SVGAGI (reference sequence). The CDR3 spans 14 residues. The CDR3 bases are TGTGCCAGCAGTTTGGCAGGGAGAGACACTGAAGCTTTCTTT. Its translation is CASSLAGRDTEAFF.